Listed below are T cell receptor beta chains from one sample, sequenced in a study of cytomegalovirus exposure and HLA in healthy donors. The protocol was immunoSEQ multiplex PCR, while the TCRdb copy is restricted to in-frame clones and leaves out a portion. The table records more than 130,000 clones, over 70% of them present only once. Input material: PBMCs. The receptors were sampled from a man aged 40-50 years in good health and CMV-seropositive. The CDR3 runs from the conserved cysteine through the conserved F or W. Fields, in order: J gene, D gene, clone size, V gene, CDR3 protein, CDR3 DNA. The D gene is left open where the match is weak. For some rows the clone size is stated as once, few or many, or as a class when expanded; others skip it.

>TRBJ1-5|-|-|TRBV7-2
CASSLQGGNQPQHF
TGTGCCAGCAGCTTACAGGGTGGTAATCAGCCCCAGCATTTT
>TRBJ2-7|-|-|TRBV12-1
CASSKWDRDPYEQYF
TGTGCCAGCAGCAAATGGGACAGGGACCCCTACGAGCAGTACTTC
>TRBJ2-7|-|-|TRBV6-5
CASRQGGYYEQYF
TGTGCCAGCAGGCAGGGGGGATACTACGAGCAGTACTTC
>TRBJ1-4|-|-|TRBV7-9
CASSPLGGATNEKLFF
TGTGCCAGCAGCCCCCTAGGGGGAGCAACTAATGAAAAACTGTTTTTT
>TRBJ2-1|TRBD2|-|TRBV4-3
CASSHRGGNEQFF
TGCGCCAGCAGCCATCGGGGGGGGAATGAGCAGTTCTTC
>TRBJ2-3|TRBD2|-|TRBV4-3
CASSKWETSGGAGTDTQYF
TGCGCCAGCAGCAAGTGGGAGACTAGCGGGGGGGCTGGCACAGATACGCAGTATTTT
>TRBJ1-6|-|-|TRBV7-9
CASSTNGAYNSPLHF
TGTGCCAGCAGCACTAATGGGGCTTATAATTCACCCCTCCACTTT
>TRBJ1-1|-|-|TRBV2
CASSERVRAGEAFF
TGTGCCAGCAGTGAACGGGTGAGGGCTGGTGAAGCTTTCTTT
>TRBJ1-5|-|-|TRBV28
CASSLYSRNQPQHF
TGTGCCAGCAGTTTATACAGCCGCAATCAGCCCCAGCATTTT
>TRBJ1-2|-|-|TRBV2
CASESDRYGYTF
TGTGCCAGCGAGTCCGACAGATATGGCTACACCTTC
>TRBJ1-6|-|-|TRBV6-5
CASSSSNSPLHF
TGTGCCAGCAGTAGTAGTAATTCACCCCTCCACTTT
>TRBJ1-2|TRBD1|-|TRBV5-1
CASSLTPGQVYGYTF
TGCGCCAGCAGCTTAACCCCGGGACAGGTCTATGGCTACACCTTC
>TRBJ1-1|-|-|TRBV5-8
CASSRGEGTNTEAFF
TGTGCCAGCAGCCGGGGGGAGGGAACGAACACTGAAGCTTTCTTT
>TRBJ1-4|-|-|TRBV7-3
CASSSWLGRQACNEKLFF
TGTGCCAGCAGCTCGTGGCTCGGGCGACAGGCATGTAATGAAAAACTGTTTTTT
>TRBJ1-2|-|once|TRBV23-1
CASSHRGNGYTF
TGCGCCAGCAGTCACCGGGGGAATGGCTACACCTTC
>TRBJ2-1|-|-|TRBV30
CAWSDQVGEQFF
TGTGCCTGGAGTGACCAGGTCGGTGAGCAGTTCTTC
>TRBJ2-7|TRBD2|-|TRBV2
CASSERRVASGREEQYF
TGTGCCAGCAGTGAACGGAGGGTCGCTAGCGGGAGGGAAGAGCAGTACTTC
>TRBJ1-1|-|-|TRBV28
CASSLPDRNTEAFF
TGTGCCAGCAGTTTACCCGACAGGAACACTGAAGCTTTCTTT
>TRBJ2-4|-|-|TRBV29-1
CSVKVSPSGDIQYF
TGCAGCGTTAAGGTTTCACCGTCGGGGGACATTCAGTACTTC
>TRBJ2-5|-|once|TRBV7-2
CASSFAGPQETQYF
TGTGCCAGCAGCTTCGCGGGCCCCCAAGAGACCCAGTACTTC
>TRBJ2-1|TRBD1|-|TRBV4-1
CASSQGQGYNEQFF
TGCGCCAGCAGCCAAGGACAGGGATACAATGAGCAGTTCTTC
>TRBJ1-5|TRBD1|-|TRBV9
CASSESTGEAVQPQHF
TGTGCCAGCAGCGAGTCGACAGGGGAAGCCGTTCAGCCCCAGCATTTT
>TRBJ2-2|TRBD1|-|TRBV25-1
CASKTGPDTGELFF
TGTGCCAGCAAGACAGGGCCCGACACCGGGGAGCTGTTTTTT
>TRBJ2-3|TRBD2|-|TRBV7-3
CASSQSGRLDTQYF
TGTGCCAGCAGCCAGAGCGGGAGGTTAGATACGCAGTATTTT
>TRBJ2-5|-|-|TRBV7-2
CASSFRGETQYF
TGTGCCAGCAGCTTCAGGGGCGAGACCCAGTACTTC
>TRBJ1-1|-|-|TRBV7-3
CASSMGVNTEAFF
TGTGCCAGCAGCATGGGAGTGAACACTGAAGCTTTCTTT
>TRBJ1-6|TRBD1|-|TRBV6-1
CASSSAGTGVSPLHF
TGTGCCAGCAGTAGCGCCGGGACAGGGGTTTCACCCCTCCACTTT
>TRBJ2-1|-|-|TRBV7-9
CASSLELNEQFF
TGTGCCAGCAGCTTAGAACTTAATGAGCAGTTCTTC
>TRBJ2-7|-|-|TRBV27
CASSLLGVGYEQYF
TGTGCCAGCAGTTTACTAGGAGTAGGCTACGAGCAGTACTTC
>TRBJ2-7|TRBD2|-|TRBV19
CASSVNHGGTEQYF
TGTGCCAGTAGCGTCAATCACGGGGGGACCGAGCAGTACTTC
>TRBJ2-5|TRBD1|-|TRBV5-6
CASSTLHRGRRETQYF
TGTGCCAGCAGCACGCTACACAGGGGTCGGCGAGAGACCCAGTACTTC
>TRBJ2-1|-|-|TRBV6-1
CASSEKMSSYNEQFF
TGTGCCAGCAGTGAAAAAATGAGCTCCTACAATGAGCAGTTCTTC